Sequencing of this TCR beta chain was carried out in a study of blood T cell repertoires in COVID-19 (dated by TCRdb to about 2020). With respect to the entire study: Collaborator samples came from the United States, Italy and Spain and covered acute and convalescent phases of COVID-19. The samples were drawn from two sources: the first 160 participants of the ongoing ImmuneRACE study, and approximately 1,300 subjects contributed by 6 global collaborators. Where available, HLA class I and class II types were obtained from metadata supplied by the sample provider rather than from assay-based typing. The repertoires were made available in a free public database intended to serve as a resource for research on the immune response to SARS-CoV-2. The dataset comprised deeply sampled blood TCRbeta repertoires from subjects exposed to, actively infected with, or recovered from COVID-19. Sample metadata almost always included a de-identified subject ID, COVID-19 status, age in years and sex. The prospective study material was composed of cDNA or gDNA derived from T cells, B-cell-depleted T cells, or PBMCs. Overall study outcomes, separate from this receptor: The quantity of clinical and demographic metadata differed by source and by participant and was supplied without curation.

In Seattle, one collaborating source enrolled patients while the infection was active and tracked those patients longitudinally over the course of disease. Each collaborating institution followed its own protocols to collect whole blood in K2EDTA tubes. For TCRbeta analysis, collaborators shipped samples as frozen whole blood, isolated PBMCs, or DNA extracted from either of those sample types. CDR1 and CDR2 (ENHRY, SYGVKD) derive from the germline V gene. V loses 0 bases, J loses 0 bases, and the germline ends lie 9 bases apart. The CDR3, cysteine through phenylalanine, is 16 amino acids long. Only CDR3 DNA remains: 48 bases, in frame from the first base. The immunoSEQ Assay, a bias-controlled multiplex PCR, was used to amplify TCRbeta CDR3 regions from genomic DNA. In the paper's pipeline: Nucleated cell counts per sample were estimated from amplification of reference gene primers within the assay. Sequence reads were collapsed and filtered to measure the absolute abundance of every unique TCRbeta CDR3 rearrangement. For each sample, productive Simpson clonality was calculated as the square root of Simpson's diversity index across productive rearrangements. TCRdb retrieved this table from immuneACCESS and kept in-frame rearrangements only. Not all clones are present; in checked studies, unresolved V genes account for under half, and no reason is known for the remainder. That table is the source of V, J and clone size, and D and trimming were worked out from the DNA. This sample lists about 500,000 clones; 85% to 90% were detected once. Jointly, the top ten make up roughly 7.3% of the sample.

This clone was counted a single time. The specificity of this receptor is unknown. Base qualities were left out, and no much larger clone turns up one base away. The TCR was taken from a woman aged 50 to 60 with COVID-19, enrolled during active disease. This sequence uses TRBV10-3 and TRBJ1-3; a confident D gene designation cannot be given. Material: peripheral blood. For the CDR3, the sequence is CAISESGTGSGNTIYF. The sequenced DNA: TGTGCCATCAGTGAGTCGGGTACGGGCTCTGGAAACACCATATATTTT.